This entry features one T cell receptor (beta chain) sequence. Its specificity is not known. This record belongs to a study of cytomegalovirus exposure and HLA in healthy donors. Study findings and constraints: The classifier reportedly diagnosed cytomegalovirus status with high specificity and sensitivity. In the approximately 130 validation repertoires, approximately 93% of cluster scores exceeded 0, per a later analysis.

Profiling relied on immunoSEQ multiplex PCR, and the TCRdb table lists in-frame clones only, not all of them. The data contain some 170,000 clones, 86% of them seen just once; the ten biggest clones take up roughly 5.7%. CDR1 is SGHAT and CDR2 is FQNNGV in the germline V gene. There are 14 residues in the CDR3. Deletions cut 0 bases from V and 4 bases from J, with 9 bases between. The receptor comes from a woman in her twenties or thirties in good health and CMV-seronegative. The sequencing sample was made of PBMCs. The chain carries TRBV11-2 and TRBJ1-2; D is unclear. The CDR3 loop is CASSLDKHGYGYTF. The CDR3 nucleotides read TGTGCCAGCAGCTTAGATAAACACGGCTATGGCTACACCTTC.